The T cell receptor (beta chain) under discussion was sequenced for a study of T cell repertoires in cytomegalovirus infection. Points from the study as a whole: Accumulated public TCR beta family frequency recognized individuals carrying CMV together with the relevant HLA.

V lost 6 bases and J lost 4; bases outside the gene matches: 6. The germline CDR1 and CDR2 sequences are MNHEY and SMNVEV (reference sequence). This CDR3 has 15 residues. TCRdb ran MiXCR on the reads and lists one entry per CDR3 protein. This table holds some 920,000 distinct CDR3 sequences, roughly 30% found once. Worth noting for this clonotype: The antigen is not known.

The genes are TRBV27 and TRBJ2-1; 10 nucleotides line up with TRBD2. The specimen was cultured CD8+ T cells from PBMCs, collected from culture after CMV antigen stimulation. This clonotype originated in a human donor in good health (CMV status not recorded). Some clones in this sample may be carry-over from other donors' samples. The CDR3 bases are TGTGCCAGCAGCCAAGCAGCGGGGGGGTACAATGAGCAGTTCTTC. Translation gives CASSQAAGGYNEQFF.